Each of the 12 T cell receptor beta chains below was sequenced from the same sample in a study of T cells after yellow fever vaccination. TCRdb independently ran MiXCR on the 5' RACE reads; one entry per CDR3 protein. Seen here are hundreds of thousands of distinct CDR3 sequences, less than 15% observed once, and the top ten hold roughly an eighth. The material sequenced was PBMCs, taken on the day of the yellow fever booster vaccination. These receptors were obtained from a man in his thirties or forties who received the YFV17D yellow fever vaccine.

V gene TRBV5-6 combines with J gene TRBJ2-3; 10 bases are shared with TRBD1. This CDR3 region has 16 residues. Unmatched junction bases numbered 6, after V lost 4 bases and J lost 1 base. Looked up from germline, CDR1 is SGHDT and CDR2 is YYEEEE. CDR3 bases: TGTGCCAGCAGCACACCGGGACAGGGGCGCACAGATACGCAGTATTTT. This sequence encodes CASSTPGQGRTDTQYF.

The J gene is TRBJ2-1, the V gene TRBV9, with 7 nucleotides matching TRBD2. CDR3 size: 19 residues. V lost 4 bases to trimming and J lost 4 bases; unmatched junction nucleotides: 20. CDR1 is SGDLS, CDR2 YYNGEE, per germline. The CDR3 spells CASSPFSASGTQYYNEQFF. CDR3 nucleotides: TGTGCCAGCAGCCCCTTTTCGGCTAGCGGAACCCAATATTACAATGAGCAGTTCTTC.

This clonotype has a handful of counts. The chain joins TRBV5-1 to TRBJ2-6; 7 nucleotides match TRBD1. With V trimmed by 2 bases and J by 0 bases, 11 bases remained unmatched. The germline V gene encodes CDR1 SGHRS and CDR2 YFSETQ. The CDR3 is 19 residues long. The CDR3 DNA follows: TGCGCCAGCAGCTTTCAACAGGGGTCGAAAAGCTCTGGGGCCAACGTCCTGACTTTC. Its translation: CASSFQQGSKSSGANVLTF.

In its sample, this clonotype was seen a few times. This chain connects TRBV20-1 to TRBJ2-2, with a weak D call TRBD2 (6 bases). Trimming stripped 0 bases from V and 0 bases from J, with 11 bases between. Germline V CDR1 and CDR2: DFQATT, SNEGSKA (reference sequence). The CDR3 is 16 residues long. The CDR3 loop reads CSARDISGTNTGELFF. Written as DNA, the CDR3 is TGCAGTGCTAGAGACATTAGCGGAACGAACACCGGGGAGCTGTTTTTT.

This clonotype was seen only a few times. The chain recombines TRBV9 with TRBJ2-3; 7 nucleotides line up with TRBD2. Germline V gene lookup returns CDR1 SGDLS and CDR2 YYNGEE. Losses at the gene ends were 4 bases for V and 4 bases for J; bases not matched to a gene: 6. There are 14 residues in the CDR3. The CDR3 nucleotides are TGTGCCAGCAGCTGGGCGGGGGAGGCAGATACGCAGTATTTT. It translates to CASSWAGEADTQYF.

This clonotype was counted at least ten times. This chain uses TRBV20-1 with TRBJ2-7; TRBD1 is a possible D gene (6 bases). The CDR3 has 15 residues. Germline CDR1 DFQATT, CDR2 SNEGSKA (reference sequence). The ends were cut back, 1 base at V and 2 bases at J, with 15 bases in the middle. In nucleotides, the CDR3 is TGCAGTGCTAGAGGACAAACAGGGCCTCCCTACGAGCAGTACTTC. Its translation is CSARGQTGPPYEQYF.

The genes are TRBV10-3 and TRBJ2-3, with 7 bases that match TRBD2. The CDR3 sequence is 18 residues long. Germline V gene sequence: CDR1 ENHRY, CDR2 SYGVKD. Losses at the gene ends were 0 bases for V and 0 bases for J; bases not matched to a gene: 9. The CDR3: CAISESTGGGLSTDTQYF. CDR3 sequence (DNA): TGTGCCATCAGTGAGTCGACGGGCGGGGGACTAAGCACAGATACGCAGTATTTT.

This chain links TRBV7-2 with TRBJ2-7, with D perhaps assigned TRBD1 or TRBD2 (5 bases each). The CDR3 has 15 residues. Trimming left V 1 base short and J 2 bases short, with 12 bases between. Germline values: CDR1 SGHTA, CDR2 FQGNSA. The CDR3 region is CASSLVTGTTYEQYF. CDR3 DNA sequence: TGTGCCAGCAGCTTAGTCACCGGGACCACCTACGAGCAGTACTTC. The complete variable domain, with remaining parts taken from reference TRBV7-2 and TRBJ2-7, reads GAGVSQSPSNKVTEKGKDVELRCDPISGHTALYWYRQSLGQGLEFLIYFQGNSAPDKSGLPSDRFSAERTGGSVSTLTIQRTQQEDSAVYLCASSLVTGTTYEQYFGPGTRLTVT.

The chain employs TRBV15 and TRBJ2-1; maybe TRBD2 (6 bases). Looked up from germline, CDR1 is LNHNV and CDR2 is YYDKDF (reference sequence). This CDR3 is 13 amino acids long. Trimming pared 0 bases from V and 11 bases from J, leaving 11 bases between. The chain's CDR3 is CATSRDLGGKQFF. The CDR3 coding sequence is TGTGCCACCAGCAGAGATTTGGGGGGAAAGCAGTTCTTC.

The chain is built from TRBV18 and TRBJ2-3; D is perhaps TRBD1 (6 bases). V shed 4 bases and J shed 4 bases, with 15 bases lying between them. Germline V CDR1 and CDR2: KGHSH, LQKENI. The CDR3 contains 15 residues. The CDR3 coding sequence is TGTGCCAGCTCACTAACTACAGGGAGCTCAGATACGCAGTATTTT. Its translation is CASSLTTGSSDTQYF. The whole variable domain, filled in from reference TRBV18 and TRBJ2-3, reads NAGVMQNPRHLVRRRGQEARLRCSPMKGHSHVYWYRQLPEEGLKFMVYLQKENIIDESGMPKERFSAEFPKEGPSILRIQQVVRGDSAAYFCASSLTTGSSDTQYFGPGTRLTVL.

The chain uses TRBV11-2 and TRBJ2-1; D unclear. V gave up 2 bases and J gave up 0 bases, with 11 bases separating them. This CDR3 comprises 16 residues. Germline CDR1 SGHAT, CDR2 FQNNGV. CDR3 region: CASSLMPPNSYNEQFF. The CDR3 bases are TGTGCCAGCAGCTTAATGCCTCCCAACTCCTACAATGAGCAGTTCTTC.

The chain is built from TRBV20-1 and TRBJ2-1, with TRBD1 identical over 7 bases. V dropped 6 bases and J dropped 2; count of bases not matched to a gene: 10. This CDR3 region has 15 residues. Germline-derived CDR1 and CDR2 are DFQATT and SNEGSKA (reference sequence). As DNA, the CDR3 is TGCAGTGCCAGGGGGATGCGACGAGCCTACAATGAGCAGTTCTTC. Protein product: CSARGMRRAYNEQFF.